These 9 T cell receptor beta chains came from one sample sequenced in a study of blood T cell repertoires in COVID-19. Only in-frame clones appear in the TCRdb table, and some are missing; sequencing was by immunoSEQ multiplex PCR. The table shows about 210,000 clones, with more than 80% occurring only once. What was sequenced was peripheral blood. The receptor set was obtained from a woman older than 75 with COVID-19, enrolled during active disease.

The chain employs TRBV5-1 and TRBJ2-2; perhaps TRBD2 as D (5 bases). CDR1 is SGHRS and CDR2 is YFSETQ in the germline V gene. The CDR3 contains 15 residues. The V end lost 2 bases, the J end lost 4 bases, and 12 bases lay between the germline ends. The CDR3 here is CASSFEGSLTGELFF. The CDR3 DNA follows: TGCGCCAGCAGCTTTGAAGGGAGTCTCACCGGGGAGCTGTTTTTT.

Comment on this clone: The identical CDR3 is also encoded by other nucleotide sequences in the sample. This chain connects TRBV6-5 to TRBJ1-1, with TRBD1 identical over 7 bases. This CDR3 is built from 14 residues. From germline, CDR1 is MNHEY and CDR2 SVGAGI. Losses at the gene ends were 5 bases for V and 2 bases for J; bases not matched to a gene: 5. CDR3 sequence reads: CASSRDRVNTEAFF. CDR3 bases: TGTGCCAGCAGTCGTGACAGGGTCAACACTGAAGCTTTCTTT.

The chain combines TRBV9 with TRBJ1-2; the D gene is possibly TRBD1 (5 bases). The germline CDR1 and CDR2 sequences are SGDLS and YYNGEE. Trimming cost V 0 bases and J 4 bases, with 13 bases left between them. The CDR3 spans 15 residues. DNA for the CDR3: TGTGCCAGCAGCGTAGCCCAGGCAGGGCGCTATGGCTACACCTTC. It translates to CASSVAQAGRYGYTF.

The CDR3 DNA is TGCGCCAGCAGCTTGGGGAGTGATGAAAAACTGTTTTTT. Amino acids: CASSLGSDEKLFF. The V gene is TRBV5-1, the J gene TRBJ1-4; D gene uncertain. CDR3 length equals 13 residues. V gave up 0 bases and J gave up 6 bases, with 6 bases separating them. Germline V gene data show CDR1 as SGHRS and CDR2 as YFSETQ.

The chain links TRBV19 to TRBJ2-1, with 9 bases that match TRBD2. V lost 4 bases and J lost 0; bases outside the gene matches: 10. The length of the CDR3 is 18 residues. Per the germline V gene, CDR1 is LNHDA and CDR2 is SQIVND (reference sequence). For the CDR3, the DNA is TGTGCCAGTAGTAACGGCGGGGGGGCCGAGAGCTCCTACAATGAGCAGTTCTTC. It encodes CASSNGGGAESSYNEQFF.

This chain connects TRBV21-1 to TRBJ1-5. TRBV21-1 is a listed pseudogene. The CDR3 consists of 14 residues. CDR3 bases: TGTGCCAGCAGCAAATTCTATAGCAATCAGCCCCAGCATTTT. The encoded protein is CASSKFYSNQPQHF.

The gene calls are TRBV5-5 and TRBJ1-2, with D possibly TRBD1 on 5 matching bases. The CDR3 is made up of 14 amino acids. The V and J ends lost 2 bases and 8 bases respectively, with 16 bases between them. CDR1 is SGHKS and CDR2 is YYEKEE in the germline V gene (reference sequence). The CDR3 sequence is CASSFLGDLGGYTF. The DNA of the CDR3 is TGTGCCAGCAGCTTTCTCGGGGACTTAGGAGGCTACACCTTC.

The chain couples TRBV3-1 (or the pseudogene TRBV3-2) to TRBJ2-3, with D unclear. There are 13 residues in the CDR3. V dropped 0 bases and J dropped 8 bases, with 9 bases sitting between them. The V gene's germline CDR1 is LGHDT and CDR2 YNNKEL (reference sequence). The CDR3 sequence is CASSQDGSSTQYF. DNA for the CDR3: TGTGCCAGCAGCCAAGATGGGTCTAGTACGCAGTATTTT.

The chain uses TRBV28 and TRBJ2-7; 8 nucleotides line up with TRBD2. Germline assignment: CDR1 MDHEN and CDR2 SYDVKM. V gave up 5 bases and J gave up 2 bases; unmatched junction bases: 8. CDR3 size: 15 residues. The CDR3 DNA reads TGTGCCAGCAGTCTGAGCGGGAGTGGGCCCTACGAGCAGTACTTC. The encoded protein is CASSLSGSGPYEQYF.